This T cell receptor beta chain was captured in a study of T cells in Graves' hyperthyroidism and ophthalmopathy. The source material, RNA transcripts, was used to amplify TCR beta CDR3 regions. The HTBI primer set was used in a first-round RT-PCR of the TCR CDR3. TCRdb processed the multiplex PCR reads anew with MiXCR; each CDR3 protein has one entry. The profile shows around 600,000 distinct CDR3 sequences, approximately 15% of them singletons. The CDR3 covers 15 residues. Germline values: CDR1 SGHRS, CDR2 YFSETQ. Losses at the gene ends were 9 bases for V and 3 bases for J; bases not matched to a gene: 12.

This receptor was taken from a woman in her fifties or sixties with Graves' ophthalmopathy. Specimen: blood. The chain is built from TRBV5-1 and TRBJ1-5; 7 bases are shared with TRBD1. In DNA, the CDR3 is TGCGCCATCTCACAAGGGGGCCTCAACAATCAGCCCCAGCATTTT. It codes for CAISQGGLNNQPQHF.